The present T cell receptor beta chain was sequenced within a study of Ad26.COV2.S vaccination and SARS-CoV-2 variants. Study information: Intramuscular Ad26.COV2.S at 5x10^10 or 1x10^11 viral particles. Overall study findings and caveats: Compared with placebo recipients, vaccine recipients had higher spike-specific TCR breadth.

Treatment specified: roughly 18 received Ad26.COV2.S at low or high dose, single or two shots; 5 received placebo; per-sample allocation not given. Samples were taken on day 63 after the first vaccine or placebo injection. As regards this clone: Antigen specificity is unknown.

The CDR3 is made up of 16 amino acids. Trimming stripped 1 base from V and 3 bases from J, with 15 bases between. CDR1 SEHNR and CDR2 FQNEAQ come from the germline V gene (reference sequence). Clones were sequenced by immunoSEQ multiplex PCR, and TCRdb holds only the in-frame ones, with some missing. The top ten clones hold 1.7% of a sample with 450,000 to 550,000 clones, around 89% of them seen once. This clonotype originated in a person between 18 and 59 years old who received the Ad26.COV2.S COVID-19 vaccine or a placebo. This chain joins TRBV7-9 and TRBJ1-2; no firm D call. The source material was peripheral blood, sampled in a trial of Ad26.COV2.S vaccine versus placebo. Here the CDR3 reads CASSLGTGKTDYGYTF. Written as DNA, the CDR3 is TGTGCCAGCAGCTTAGGGACGGGAAAAACCGACTATGGCTACACCTTC.